Included here is one T cell receptor beta chain sequence, with context. Its antigen is not known. Profiled with immunoSEQ multiplex PCR; TCRdb holds only in-frame clones, not every one. This sample carries about 680,000 clones, just over 90% of them seen once, and the ten largest clones take about 24%. The data were taken from a study of shared clonotypes between healthy human individuals. Overall study context: Those who served as donors were two women and a few men between the ages of 18 and 49.

Study-wide results and caveats: The study's rarefaction showed incomplete sorted-subset sequencing despite large depth.

After removal of 1 base from V and 2 bases from J, the junction contained 21 bases not matched to a gene. Germline V gene data show CDR1 as SGHRS and CDR2 as YFSETQ. The CDR3 spans 21 residues. Naive CD8 cells comprised CD45RO-negative, CCR7-positively selected cells, excluding terminally differentiated effector memory CD45RA+ cells. The gene calls are TRBV5-1 and TRBJ2-3; TRBD2 agrees at 8 bases. The TCR originated in a man between 25 and 39 years old in good health. Sequenced material: naive CD8+ T cells sorted from blood. CDR3 coding DNA: TGCGCCAGCAGCTTGTCAATATTCGCGGGGGGCCAGAACCTAACCACAGATACGCAGTATTTT. Its translation: CASSLSIFAGGQNLTTDTQYF.